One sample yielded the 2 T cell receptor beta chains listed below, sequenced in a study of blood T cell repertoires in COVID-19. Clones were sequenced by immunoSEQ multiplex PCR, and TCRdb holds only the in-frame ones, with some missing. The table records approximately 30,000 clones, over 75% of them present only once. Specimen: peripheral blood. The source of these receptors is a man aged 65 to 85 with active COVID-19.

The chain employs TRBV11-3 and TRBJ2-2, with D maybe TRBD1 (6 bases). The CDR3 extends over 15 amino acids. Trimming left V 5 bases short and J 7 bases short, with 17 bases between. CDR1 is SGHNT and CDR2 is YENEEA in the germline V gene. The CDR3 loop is CASSLRQAVGGELFF. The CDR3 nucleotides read TGTGCCAGCAGCCTAAGACAGGCGGTGGGCGGGGAGCTGTTTTTT.

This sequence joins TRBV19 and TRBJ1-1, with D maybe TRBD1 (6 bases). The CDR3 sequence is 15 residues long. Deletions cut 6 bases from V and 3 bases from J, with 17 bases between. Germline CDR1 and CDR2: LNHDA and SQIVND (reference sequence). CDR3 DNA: TGTGCCAGTAGCCCCTGGGGGGGCGGGGACACTGAAGCTTTCTTT. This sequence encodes CASSPWGGGDTEAFF.